Listed below are T cell receptor beta chains from one sample, sequenced in a study of shared clonotypes between healthy human individuals. Assay used: immunoSEQ multiplex PCR; TCRdb lists only in-frame clones, some missing. This table holds millions of clones, over 85% found once. The sequenced sample was naive CD4+ T cells sorted from blood. Receptors originate from a man younger than 30 in good health. Both conserved end residues are part of each CDR3. D genes are given only for firm matches. Part of the rows lack a size; the others show once, few, many or a class for expanded clones.

cdr3_aa cdr3_nt v_call d_call clone_size j_call
CASSQVGLGSSYNEQFF TGCGCCAGCAGCCAAGTGGGGCTGGGTAGCTCCTACAATGAGCAGTTCTTC TRBV4-3 - once TRBJ2-1
CASFPLSGFKNTEAFF TGTGCCAGTTTCCCCCTTTCTGGCTTTAAGAACACTGAAGCTTTCTTT TRBV19 - - TRBJ1-1
CASSQDRGDTQYF TGCGCCAGCAGCCAAGATCGGGGGGATACGCAGTATTTT TRBV4-3 - few TRBJ2-3
CASSPGPGNTEAFF TGTGCCAGCAGTCCGGGGCCAGGGAACACTGAAGCTTTCTTT TRBV28 - - TRBJ1-1
CASSPGLATDTQYF TGCGCCAGCAGCCCCGGACTAGCGACAGATACGCAGTATTTT TRBV5-1 TRBD2 - TRBJ2-3
CASRGGQGEQPQHF TGTGCCAGCAGGGGCGGACAGGGGGAGCAGCCCCAGCATTTT TRBV28 TRBD1 - TRBJ1-5
CASSLVQGLYEQYF TGCGCCAGCAGCTTGGTACAGGGCCTGTACGAGCAGTACTTC TRBV5-1 - - TRBJ2-7
CASKGHQGLWTEAFF TGTGCCAGTAAAGGGCACCAGGGGTTGTGGACTGAAGCTTTCTTT TRBV19 - - TRBJ1-1
CASSWDSGGLRETQYF TGCGCCAGCAGCTGGGATAGCGGGGGGTTGAGAGAGACCCAGTACTTC TRBV5-1 TRBD2 - TRBJ2-5
CASSYSHGHEKLFF TGTGCCAGCAGTTACTCACATGGGCATGAAAAACTGTTTTTT TRBV6-5 - once TRBJ1-4
CASSPQSDTQYF TGTGCCAGCAGTCCTCAGTCAGATACGCAGTATTTT TRBV27 - - TRBJ2-3
CASPEVWGTTFF TGTGCCAGCCCCGAAGTATGGGGAACGACTTTCTTT TRBV6-1 - - TRBJ1-1
CATGESGTDEKLFF TGTGCCACCGGCGAGTCCGGGACAGATGAAAAACTGTTTTTT TRBV10-3 TRBD1 - TRBJ1-4
CATGQGAGYEQYF TGTGCCACCGGACAGGGGGCCGGCTACGAGCAGTACTTC TRBV6-5 TRBD1 - TRBJ2-7
CASSLTQGGYTF TGTGCCAGCAGCTTAACCCAGGGTGGCTACACCTTC TRBV7-9 - once TRBJ1-2
CASSSKQGTDTQYF TGTGCCAGCAGCTCCAAACAGGGAACAGATACGCAGTATTTT TRBV5-4 - - TRBJ2-3
CASSQGEQGVYEQYF TGCGCCAGCAGCCAAGGGGAGCAGGGAGTCTACGAGCAGTACTTC TRBV4-1 - once TRBJ2-7
CATSTPLHYQETQYF TGTGCCACCAGCACCCCCCTCCACTACCAAGAGACCCAGTACTTC TRBV15 - - TRBJ2-5
CASRRGSSPTYNEQFF TGTGCCAGCAGACGTGGGTCAAGCCCTACCTACAATGAGCAGTTCTTC TRBV2 - - TRBJ2-1
CASSKEIERAFYEQYF TGTGCCAGCAGCAAAGAAATCGAGCGGGCCTTCTACGAGCAGTACTTC TRBV21-1 - - TRBJ2-7
CASSLLGGVGKEYF TGTGCCAGCAGTTTATTAGGGGGAGTTGGGAAGGAGTACTTC TRBV27 - - TRBJ2-7
CASSPMGRGSFSNYGYTF TGTGCCAGCAGCCCAATGGGGCGGGGGAGTTTTTCTAACTATGGCTACACCTTC TRBV9 - - TRBJ1-2
CASSKGQKNTGELFF TGTGCCAGCAGCAAGGGACAGAAGAACACCGGGGAGCTGTTTTTT TRBV7-2 TRBD1 - TRBJ2-2
CARRRGYGYTF TGTGCCAGAAGACGTGGATATGGCTACACCTTC TRBV19 - - TRBJ1-2
CAGSPYQYTDTQYF TGTGCCGGCAGTCCCTACCAGTACACAGATACGCAGTATTTT TRBV2 - - TRBJ2-3
CAISADREAFF TGTGCCATCAGTGCAGACCGTGAAGCTTTCTTT TRBV10-3 - - TRBJ1-1
CSVVGGQYQETQYF TGCAGCGTTGTGGGGGGACAGTACCAAGAGACCCAGTACTTC TRBV29-1 - - TRBJ2-5
CASSPDPRGTQYF TGTGCCAGCAGCCCCGACCCGCGAGGGACGCAGTATTTT TRBV7-8 - - TRBJ2-3
CASSPPDVERFANTGELFF TGTGCCAGCTCACCACCGGACGTGGAAAGGTTCGCGAACACCGGGGAGCTGTTTTTT TRBV18 - - TRBJ2-2
CASSEGWRVSATEAFF TGTGCCAGCAGTGAAGGATGGAGGGTTAGTGCCACTGAAGCTTTCTTT TRBV6-1 - - TRBJ1-1
CASSPDKGPGTEAFF TGTGCCAGCAGCCCAGATAAGGGGCCGGGCACTGAAGCTTTCTTT TRBV4-2 - - TRBJ1-1
CASSYVLGTSGGEQFF TGTGCCAGCAGTTATGTTTTGGGGACTAGCGGGGGTGAGCAGTTCTTC TRBV6-6 TRBD2 - TRBJ2-1
CASSKDREYNSPLHF TGTGCCAGCAGCAAGGACAGGGAATATAATTCACCCCTCCACTTT TRBV13 TRBD1 - TRBJ1-6
CASSFVQSSYNEQFF TGTGCCAGCAGTTTTGTACAGAGCTCCTACAATGAGCAGTTCTTC TRBV27 - once TRBJ2-1
CASSIGPTGASSPQHF TGTGCCAGTAGTATAGGTCCGACAGGGGCCTCCTCACCCCAGCATTTT TRBV19 TRBD1 - TRBJ1-5
CASSLGDRFASTDTQYF TGTGCCAGCAGCTTAGGGGACAGATTCGCTAGCACAGATACGCAGTATTTT TRBV11-2 TRBD1 - TRBJ2-3
CASSAQRNTEAFF TGTGCCAGCAGTGCCCAGCGCAACACTGAAGCTTTCTTT TRBV6-1 - - TRBJ1-1
CASSPSPPGANVLTF TGTGCCAGCAGCCCCAGTCCCCCTGGGGCCAACGTCCTGACTTTC TRBV6-5 - - TRBJ2-6
CSVDVAGLSTGELFF TGCAGCGTTGATGTGGCGGGTCTAAGCACCGGGGAGCTGTTTTTT TRBV29-1 - - TRBJ2-2
CASSLDGQGGSGELFF TGCGCCAGCAGCTTGGATGGGCAGGGCGGCTCCGGGGAGCTGTTTTTT TRBV5-1 - - TRBJ2-2
CASSLTAPYEQYF TGCGCCAGCAGCTTAACAGCCCCCTACGAGCAGTACTTC TRBV5-1 - - TRBJ2-7
CASSLVSREQYF TGTGCCAGCAGCTTAGTGAGTCGCGAGCAGTACTTC TRBV7-8 - - TRBJ2-7
CASSLGDRVYEQYF TGTGCCAGCAGCTTAGGGGACAGGGTCTACGAGCAGTACTTC TRBV7-2 TRBD1 - TRBJ2-7
CASSLVGSSYEQYF TGTGCCAGCAGCTTGGTTGGGAGCTCCTACGAGCAGTACTTC TRBV5-6 - - TRBJ2-7
CASRDPGGRNTIYF TGTGCCAGCAGGGACCCAGGGGGGAGAAACACCATATATTTT TRBV6-1 TRBD1 - TRBJ1-3
CASSAEGGSYEQYF TGTGCCAGCTCAGCGGAGGGAGGGTCCTACGAGCAGTACTTC TRBV18 TRBD2 - TRBJ2-7
CASSLGLAGVTDTQYF TGTGCCAGCAGCTTAGGGCTAGCGGGGGTGACAGATACGCAGTATTTT TRBV11-3 TRBD2 - TRBJ2-3
CAWSVRDIDTGELFF TGTGCCTGGAGTGTACGGGACATCGACACCGGGGAGCTGTTTTTT TRBV30 - - TRBJ2-2
CAWGQGYSYEQYF TGTGCCTGGGGACAGGGGTACTCCTACGAGCAGTACTTC TRBV30 TRBD1 - TRBJ2-7
CASILGANYGYTF TGTGCCAGCATCCTAGGGGCTAACTATGGCTACACCTTC TRBV6-6 - - TRBJ1-2
CASSGLGGGRETQYF TGTGCCAGTTCTGGTCTGGGGGGCGGGCGAGAGACCCAGTACTTC TRBV27 - - TRBJ2-5
CASSSDGQGARSSPLHF TGTGCCAGCAGCTCGGACGGACAGGGGGCTCGGAGTTCACCCCTCCACTTT TRBV7-9 TRBD1 - TRBJ1-6
CASSQSPGTYEQYF TGTGCCAGCAGCCAATCACCCGGAACCTACGAGCAGTACTTC TRBV6-5 - - TRBJ2-7
CASSLSGLKRSNTGELFF TGTGCCAGCAGCTTATCAGGACTCAAGCGAAGTAACACCGGGGAGCTGTTTTTT TRBV5-4 - - TRBJ2-2
CASKGQTNSPLHF TGTGCCAGTAAAGGACAGACTAATTCACCCCTCCACTTT TRBV19 - few TRBJ1-6
CAWSVGRDEQYF TGTGCCTGGAGTGTAGGCCGGGACGAGCAGTACTTC TRBV30 - - TRBJ2-7
CASSLEGLAGVNEQFF TGTGCCAGCAGCTTGGAAGGACTAGCGGGAGTCAATGAGCAGTTCTTC TRBV5-4 TRBD2 - TRBJ2-1
CASSQVAYYNEQFF TGCGCCAGCAGCCAAGTCGCTTATTACAATGAGCAGTTCTTC TRBV4-3 - once TRBJ2-1
CASSLEGGGYTF TGCGCCAGCAGCTTGGAAGGGGGTGGCTACACCTTC TRBV5-1 - - TRBJ1-2